Listed below are T cell receptor beta chains from one sample, sequenced in a study of CD8+CD57+ T cells in acquired aplastic anemia. TCRdb analysed the reads with MiXCR anew, one entry per CDR3 protein. The sample has some 410,000 distinct CDR3 sequences, 65% to 75% seen once. The sequenced sample was sorted CD4+, CD8+, or CD8+CD57+ T cells (not recorded which) from PBMCs. These receptors all stem from a human donor in good health, serving as a control. Each CDR3 is given with its conserved first and last residue. A D gene is named only where the DNA matches it firmly. The size entry is marked missing in some rows and otherwise reads once, few, many or a size class.

v_gene	j_gene	d_gene	abundance	CDR3aa	CDR3nt
TRBV12-3/TRBV12-4	TRBJ2-3	TRBD2	many	CASSLLAGGGDTQYF	TGTGCCAGCAGTTTGCTAGCGGGGGGGGGAGATACGCAGTATTTT
TRBV20-1	TRBJ2-5	TRBD1	-	CSAYPGTGDNETQYF	TGCAGTGCCTACCCCGGGACAGGGGACAATGAGACCCAGTACTTC
TRBV12-3/TRBV12-4	TRBJ2-1	-	-	CASSGGGTGWAEQFF	TGTGCTAGCAGCGGGGGCGGGACAGGTTGGGCTGAGCAGTTCTTC
TRBV25-1	TRBJ2-1	TRBD1	-	CASSEGGTDYNEQFF	TGTGCCAGCAGTGAAGGTGGGACAGACTACAATGAGCAGTTCTTC
TRBV5-6	TRBJ1-1	-	-	CASSLGTWGTEAFF	TGTGCCAGCAGCTTGGGGACGTGGGGAACTGAAGCTTTCTTT
TRBV5-8	TRBJ2-2	-	many	CASSSDRGLFF	TGTGCCAGCAGTTCGGACCGAGGGCTGTTTTTT
TRBV6-1	TRBJ1-4	-	few	CASSPAGTPEKLFF	TGTGCCAGCAGCCCCGCCGGGACACCTGAAAAACTGTTTTTT
TRBV20-1	TRBJ1-1	-	-	CSARSVGEAFF	TGCAGTGCTAGAAGCGTAGGGGAAGCTTTCTTT
TRBV12-3/TRBV12-4	TRBJ1-1	TRBD1	-	CASTGTEHITEAFF	TGTGCCAGCACAGGGACAGAACATATCACTGAAGCTTTCTTT
TRBV5-1	TRBJ2-5	-	many	CASSLFGDETQYF	TGCGCCAGCAGCTTGTTCGGGGACGAGACCCAGTACTTC
TRBV5-1	TRBJ2-3	-	-	CANSFPETDTQYF	TGCGCCAACAGCTTCCCCGAGACAGATACGCAGTATTTT
TRBV10-3	TRBJ2-7	TRBD2	-	CASGLRLADEHYF	TGTGCCAGCGGTTTGCGACTAGCGGACGAGCATTACTTC
TRBV27	TRBJ2-5	-	-	CASSGEGGTQYF	TGTGCCAGCAGTGGGGAGGGGGGGACCCAGTACTTC
TRBV12-3/TRBV12-4	TRBJ2-3	-	-	CASTLYLCSAEPGTGGPIGTQYF	-
TRBV11-3	TRBJ2-3	TRBD2	many	CASSLDGGRTDTQYF	TGTGCCAGCAGCTTAGACGGGGGGAGGACAGATACGCAGTATTTT
TRBV4-2	TRBJ2-7	-	-	CASSQGFLSEQYF	TGTGCCAGCAGCCAAGGCTTCCTGTCCGAGCAGTACTTC
TRBV24-1	TRBJ1-5	-	-	CASNRGPGSGGQPQHF	TGTGCCAGTAACAGAGGGCCAGGGTCAGGAGGACAGCCCCAGCATTTT
TRBV5-4	TRBJ1-5	-	-	CASSPGREPQHF	TGTGCCAGCAGCCCAGGGAGGGAGCCCCAGCATTTT
TRBV6-2/TRBV6-3	TRBJ2-2	TRBD1	-	CASKLTPGQGIGGELFF	TGTGCCAGCAAGTTAACACCGGGACAGGGGATTGGCGGGGAGCTGTTTTTT
TRBV6-5	TRBJ1-1	TRBD1	-	CASSGNPGQGRYTEAFF	TGTGCCAGCAGCGGAAACCCGGGACAGGGCCGATACACTGAAGCTTTCTTT
TRBV15	TRBJ2-5	-	-	CASSQEPVQGEAQYF	TGTGCCAGCAGCCAAGAACCAGTACAGGGAGAGGCGCAGTACTTC
TRBV6-6	TRBJ1-6	-	-	CASSRWWPPEDSPLHF	TGTGCCAGCAGCCGATGGTGGCCCCCGGAGGATTCACCCCTCCACTTT
TRBV24-1	TRBJ1-6	-	-	CATSAGNSPLHF	TGTGCCACCAGTGCTGGAAATTCACCCCTCCACTTT
TRBV7-8	TRBJ2-7	-	-	CASSLSLAGEDYF	TGTGCCAGCAGCCTCAGCCTCGCGGGTGAGGATTACTTT
TRBV5-1	TRBJ1-2	-	-	CASSVVGGDTNIDYTF	TGTGCCAGCAGCGTAGTGGGGGGGGATACCAATATAGACTACACCTTC
TRBV7-3	TRBJ2-7	-	-	CASSLRPGVDYEQYF	TGTGCCAGCAGCTTAAGACCGGGGGTAGACTACGAGCAGTACTTC
TRBV5-1	TRBJ1-4	-	-	CASSVDAATNNEKLFF	TGCGCCAGCAGCGTCGACGCCGCAACTAATAATGAAAAACTGTTTTTT
TRBV7-3	TRBJ1-2	TRBD1	-	CASGLGTGPPRGSTF	TGTGCCAGCGGATTGGGGACAGGCCCACCGCGTGGCAGCACCTTC
TRBV5-1	TRBJ2-7	-	once	CASSLVVGETYF	TGCGCCAGCAGCTTGGTTGTAGGGGAAACGTACTTC
TRBV7-9	TRBJ1-2	-	-	CASRPGTGNGYTFTF	-
TRBV6-2/TRBV6-3	TRBJ1-5	TRBD1	many	CASSGDRGDQPQHF	TGTGCCAGCAGCGGGGACAGGGGGGATCAGCCCCAGCATTTT
TRBV7-2	TRBJ2-5	-	-	CASSLGARTRQETQYF	TGTGCCAGCAGCTTAGGAGCCAGGACGCGGCAAGAGACCCAGTACTTC
TRBV18	TRBJ1-2	TRBD1	-	CASSRSRTGEIGYTF	TGTGCCAGCTCACGAAGTAGGACAGGGGAAATCGGCTACACCTTC
TRBV24-1	TRBJ2-3	-	-	CATSFFPDTQYF	TGTGCCACCAGTTTCTTCCCAGACACGCAGTATTTT
TRBV5-1	TRBJ1-6	-	-	CASSLRWEGASPLHF	TGTGCCAGCAGCCTGCGGTGGGAGGGCGCTTCACCCCTCCACTTT
TRBV6-1	TRBJ1-1	TRBD1	few	CASSEAERGRIMNTEAFF	TGTGCCAGCAGTGAAGCGGAAAGGGGGCGGATCATGAACACTGAAGCTTTCTTT
TRBV7-2	TRBJ2-5	-	-	CASRLAGSGEESQYF	TGTGCCAGCAGGTTGGCGGGCTCCGGCGAGGAGTCCCAGTACTTC
TRBV10-3	TRBJ1-2	-	once	CAISALPGKVTGYTF	TGTGCCATCAGTGCTCTACCGGGCAAGGTCACTGGCTACACCTTC
TRBV7-8	TRBJ1-6	-	-	CATSTGTAHSPPHHF	TGTGCCACCAGTACCGGAACCGCGCATTCACCCCCCCACCACTTT
TRBV9	TRBJ1-1	-	-	CASSVSGQADEELF	TGTGCCAGCAGCGTATCGGGGCAGGCAGATGAAGAGCTCTTT
TRBV7-6	TRBJ2-5	-	-	CGSSLAGGGETQYF	TGTGGCAGTAGCTTAGCAGGAGGTGGGGAGACCCAGTACTTC
TRBV2	TRBJ1-6	-	-	CASSETWDLDAPLHF	TGTGCCAGCAGTGAAACGTGGGACCTTGATGCACCCCTCCACTTT
TRBV7-9	TRBJ1-5	-	few	CASTGLPYQPQHF	TGTGCCAGCACAGGGTTACCGTATCAGCCCCAGCATTTT
TRBV5-8	TRBJ1-5	-	-	CASSSGQRNQPQHF	TGTGCCAGCAGCTCCGGACAACGCAATCAGCCCCAGCATTTT
TRBV10-3	TRBJ1-1	TRBD1	-	CAISRTGAEAFF	TGTGCCATCAGTAGGACAGGAGCTGAAGCTTTCTTT